Listed here is a single T cell receptor (beta chain). Its antigen is not identified. The PCR used 60 Vbeta and 13 Jbeta primers. The repertoire was sequenced with immunoSEQ multiplex PCR; TCRdb's copy has only in-frame clones and lacks some. The sample holds roughly 120,000 clones, around a tenth seen once. This sample was included in a study of cytomegalovirus exposure and HLA in healthy donors. Study observations and caveats: Earlier analysis yielded a pattern in which most TCR beta V segments were productive about 90% or about 30% of the time. Later analysis suggested most CMV-associated TCR beta chains were HLA-restricted.

Germline V gives CDR1 KGHSH, CDR2 LQKENI. V shed 6 bases and J shed 6 bases, with 9 bases lying between them. The length of the CDR3 is 11 residues. Regarding donors, all were healthy bone marrow donors. The sequence came from a man in his thirties or forties in good health and CMV-seronegative. The V and J genes are TRBV18 and TRBJ2-7; D uncertain. The sequenced material came from PBMCs. The CDR3 loop is CASSLAGEQYF. As DNA, the CDR3 is TGTGCCAGCTCTCTTGCCGGCGAGCAGTACTTC. Full variable domain (remainder filled in from reference TRBV18 and TRBJ2-7): NAGVMQNPRHLVRRRGQEARLRCSPMKGHSHVYWYRQLPEEGLKFMVYLQKENIIDESGMPKERFSAEFPKEGPSILRIQQVVRGDSAAYFCASSLAGEQYFGPGTRLTVT.